These 20 T cell receptor beta chains were sequenced from one sample in a study listed by TCRdb under 2016. The library was obtained by RT-PCR. The instrument was an Illumina MiSeq. TCRdb trimmed public reads at Q25 via fastp, called clones via MiXCR and kept in-frame beta chains. One record per CDR3 amino acid sequence lists the most common genes and DNA. Counted in this sample were hundreds of thousands of distinct CDR3 sequences; 13% to 15% of them appeared once. Roughly 3.9% of the sample rests with the top ten. The specimen sequenced was memory CD4+ T cells from blood. Source of these receptors: a female donor in good health, serving as a healthy control.

This chain connects TRBV4-2 to TRBJ2-2; D could derive from TRBD1 or TRBD2 (5 bases each). The germline gives CDR1 LGHNA, CDR2 YNFKEQ. V was cut by 4 bases and J by 4 bases, with 16 bases left in between. This CDR3 contains 16 residues. This chain's CDR3 is CASSPLGVLSTGELFF. In DNA, the CDR3 is TGTGCCAGCAGCCCCCTGGGGGTTTTGAGCACCGGGGAGCTGTTTTTT.

The chain is built from TRBV5-4 and TRBJ2-3; 12 bases agree with TRBD2. From germline, CDR1 is SGHNT and CDR2 YYREEE (reference sequence). The CDR3 covers 15 residues. V shed 2 bases and J 6 bases; nucleotides not matched to a gene: 4. The CDR3 DNA follows: TGTGCCAGCAGCTTTATCGGGACTAGCGGGGATACGCAGTATTTT. Residues: CASSFIGTSGDTQYF.

The gene calls are TRBV20-1 and TRBJ2-1; 7 bases agree with TRBD2. The CDR3 is made up of 14 amino acids. With V trimmed by 6 bases and J by 5 bases, 10 bases remained unmatched. CDR1 and CDR2 (germline): DFQATT, SNEGSKA (reference sequence). The CDR3 sequence: CSAGSQRGHNEQFF. For the CDR3, the DNA is TGCAGTGCCGGGAGCCAGCGGGGCCACAATGAGCAGTTCTTC.

A few counts support this clonotype. This sequence joins TRBV7-6 and TRBJ2-2; D may correspond to TRBD1 or TRBD2 (5 bases each). The germline V gene encodes CDR1 SGHVS and CDR2 FNYEAQ. V was shortened by 4 bases and J by 0 bases, with 12 bases between the two germline ends. This CDR3 has 16 residues. CDR3 coding DNA: TGTGCCAGCAGCTCATTGGGGGAGACGAACACCGGGGAGCTGTTTTTT. Translation: CASSSLGETNTGELFF.

This clonotype has a count of ten or more. V and J are TRBV29-1 and TRBJ2-4; the D gene could be TRBD1 or TRBD2 (6 bases each). The CDR3 has 13 amino acids. V dropped 4 bases and J dropped 6 bases, with 13 bases sitting between them. Germline V gene data show CDR1 as SQVTM and CDR2 as ANQGSEA. The CDR3 coding sequence is TGCAGCGTTGTCCCCGGGGGCTCAAACATTCAGTACTTC. This translates into CSVVPGGSNIQYF.

This chain connects TRBV28 to TRBJ2-1; 8 nucleotides agree with TRBD2. With 6 bases clipped from V and 9 bases from J, the junction kept 13 bases outside the gene matches. Germline lookup yields CDR1 MDHEN and CDR2 SYDVKM. The CDR3 length is 15 residues. This chain's CDR3 is CASSPSGSIGGEQFF. In DNA form, the CDR3 reads TGTGCCAGCAGCCCCAGCGGGAGCATTGGCGGTGAGCAGTTCTTC.

This sequence joins TRBV12-3 or TRBV12-4 and TRBJ2-7; D gene uncertain. The CDR3 runs 15 residues. Trimming took 8 bases from V and 3 from J, leaving 20 bases between them. The chain's CDR3 is CASGPGQPDVYEQYF. The DNA of the CDR3 is TGTGCCAGCGGCCCCGGGCAGCCGGATGTCTACGAGCAGTACTTC.

This clonotype was detected only a few times. This sequence joins TRBV12-3 or TRBV12-4 and TRBJ2-5; maybe TRBD2 (6 bases). The CDR3 runs to 14 residues. With 6 bases removed from V and 4 bases from J, the gap between germline ends came to 15 bases. CDR3: CASSRRLGRETQYF. The CDR3 DNA reads TGTGCCAGCAGCCGCCGACTAGGTAGAGAGACCCAGTACTTC.

This clonotype was recorded a few times. The chain links TRBV7-2 to TRBJ1-3; D remains ambiguous. CDR1 is SGHTA and CDR2 is FQGNSA in the germline V gene. The CDR3 spans 15 residues. V dropped 0 bases and J dropped 4 bases, with 10 bases sitting between them. The CDR3 sequence is CASSLALAGGNTIYF. The CDR3, as DNA: TGTGCCAGCAGCTTAGCCCTGGCGGGGGGAAACACCATATATTTT. Looking up the rest from reference TRBV7-2 and TRBJ1-3 gives the full variable domain: GAGVSQSPSNKVTEKGKDVELRCDPISGHTALYWYRQSLGQGLEFLIYFQGNSAPDKSGLPSDRFSAERTGGSVSTLTIQRTQQEDSAVYLCASSLALAGGNTIYFGEGSWLTVV.

This clonotype was counted a few times. The V gene is TRBV5-1, the J gene TRBJ2-7, with 7 bases lining up with TRBD1. The germline V gene has CDR1 SGHRS and CDR2 YFSETQ. The CDR3 length is 14 residues. J lost 8 bases, V lost 2 bases, and 10 bases had no gene match. CDR3 residues: CASSFSGTDKQQYF. CDR3 DNA sequence: TGCGCCAGCAGCTTTTCCGGGACAGACAAACAGCAGTACTTC.

The chain couples TRBV28 to TRBJ2-7, with D unresolved. This CDR3 has 12 amino acids. Between the trimmed V and J ends, which lost 5 bases and 4 bases, there was a span of 9 bases. The V gene's germline CDR1 is MDHEN and CDR2 SYDVKM. CDR3 nucleotides: TGTGCCAGCAGTCCACATGCGTACGAGCAGTACTTC. Its protein is CASSPHAYEQYF.

This clonotype was seen a handful of times. The chain combines TRBV20-1 with TRBJ2-6; D uncertain. This CDR3 is 14 amino acids long. The germline CDR1 and CDR2 sequences are DFQATT and SNEGSKA (reference sequence). Trimming pared 6 bases from V and 2 bases from J, leaving 11 bases between. The CDR3 spells CSAWVSAGANVLTF. As DNA, the CDR3 is TGCAGTGCGTGGGTCTCAGCTGGGGCCAACGTCCTGACTTTC.

This clonotype was seen at least ten times. The rearrangement links TRBV7-2 to TRBJ2-1; 11 bases are shared with TRBD1. Losses at the gene ends were 5 bases for V and 4 bases for J; bases not matched to a gene: 4. The CDR3 loop spans 15 amino acids. CDR1 and CDR2 (germline): SGHTA, FQGNSA. CDR3 DNA: TGTGCCAGCAGCCCCGGGACAGGGGGATACAATGAGCAGTTCTTC. Amino acid sequence: CASSPGTGGYNEQFF.

The chain combines TRBV5-6 with TRBJ2-7; a possible D gene is TRBD2 (6 bases). Germline CDR1 is SGHDT and CDR2 is YYEEEE. There are 19 residues in the CDR3. Trimming removed 6 bases at V and 2 bases at J, with 30 bases between. The CDR3 DNA reads TGTGCCAGCATATCGGTGGCGGCTATAGGTTCCTCGGGGGCCTACGAGCAGTACTTC. It codes for CASISVAAIGSSGAYEQYF.

At least ten counts were recorded for this clonotype. CDR3 nucleotide sequence: TGTGCCAGCAGTCCCACGGACAGGAGCGATGGCTACACCTTC. Translated: CASSPTDRSDGYTF. V is TRBV12-3 or TRBV12-4 and J is TRBJ1-2; 7 bases align to TRBD1. With V trimmed by 5 bases and J by 6 bases, 9 bases remained unmatched. This CDR3 is 14 amino acids long.

The table lists this clonotype with many counts. The V and J genes are TRBV4-3 and TRBJ2-1, with 9 bases identical to TRBD1. Trimming at V came to 0 bases and at J to 4 bases, leaving 10 bases not matched to a gene. CDR1 and CDR2 (germline): LGHNA, YSLEER. This CDR3 comprises 18 residues. CDR3 in DNA: TGCGCCAGCAGCCAAGATGTTTATCGGACAGGGGCTTACAATGAGCAGTTCTTC. Translated, it gives CASSQDVYRTGAYNEQFF.

The sample holds a few counts of this clonotype. The gene calls are TRBV5-1 and TRBJ2-7, with D tentatively TRBD1 (6 bases). This CDR3 has 15 residues. V was shortened by 0 bases and J by 7 bases, with 17 bases between the two germline ends. CDR1 SGHRS and CDR2 YFSETQ come from the germline V gene. CDR3 DNA: TGCGCCAGCAGCTTGGCGGCCGACAGGTTTGAGGAGCAGTACTTC. It is translated as CASSLAADRFEEQYF.

There are many counts of this clonotype. The chain couples TRBV7-2 to TRBJ2-2; weak D call: TRBD1 (6 bases). Looked up from germline, CDR1 is SGHTA and CDR2 is FQGNSA. Trimming pared 6 bases from V and 2 bases from J, leaving 13 bases between. The CDR3 totals 15 residues. The CDR3 nucleotides are TGTGCCAGCAGTTTCGGGACACCCAACACCGGGGAGCTGTTTTTT. It translates to CASSFGTPNTGELFF.

In this sample, this clonotype turned up a few times. The V call is TRBV30, the J call TRBJ1-5; 7 bases map to TRBD1. In germline, CDR1 is GTSNPN, CDR2 SVGIG (reference sequence). V was pared by 5 bases and J by 3 bases, with 4 bases of the junction left unmatched. The CDR3 length is 13 residues. CDR3 DNA: TGTGCCTGGGGGGACAGATACAATCAGCCCCAGCATTTT. This codes for CAWGDRYNQPQHF.

In its sample, this clonotype was seen a few times. The rearrangement joins TRBV9 to TRBJ2-3, with D tentatively TRBD1 (6 bases). Germline V gene data show CDR1 as SGDLS and CDR2 as YYNGEE. This CDR3 is 15 amino acids long. The V end was cut by 4 bases, the J end by 1 base, with 13 bases between. The CDR3 DNA reads TGTGCCAGCAGCCCCCGCGCAGGGGGCACAGATACGCAGTATTTT. It specifies CASSPRAGGTDTQYF.